The present TCR beta chain was sequenced within a study of radiotherapy plus CTLA-4 blockade in lung cancer. Study background: There were objective responses in 18% of patients, and roughly 32% had disease control.

Comments on this clone: What it binds is unknown.

Generated by immunoSEQ multiplex PCR, the TCRdb table keeps only in-frame clones and is missing some. The table lists around 82,000 clones, roughly 86% of them singletons. This CDR3 is 22 amino acids long. Germline V gene sequence: CDR1 SGDLS, CDR2 YYNGEE. Between the trimmed V and J ends, which lost 0 bases and 2 bases, there was a span of 32 bases. CTLA-4 blockade with ipilimumab, together with focal radiation, was given to patients with chemo-refractory metastatic non-small-cell lung cancer. General study points: The authors reported that early blood T cell clone dynamics, with interferon-beta, best predicted response. In blood, TCR clones derived from the tumor expanded after radiotherapy plus ipilimumab.

This chain connects TRBV9 to TRBJ1-2; the D is unclear. This sequence originates from a human donor with non-small cell lung cancer that progressed on radiotherapy plus ipilimumab. This material consisted of peripheral blood, taken from a patient treated with radiotherapy plus ipilimumab. In nucleotides, the CDR3 is TGTGCCAGCAGCGTAGCCCCCACTGGGCGGGCCTCCGAAGAGCTCACGAACTATGGCTACACCTTC. This gives the protein CASSVAPTGRASEELTNYGYTF.